This paragraph covers one T cell receptor (beta chain) sequence. It has no known antigen specificity. No clone much larger than this one lies a single base away; base qualities are absent. This entry is derived from a study of blood T cell repertoires in COVID-19 (dated by TCRdb to between 2020 and 2021). Context from the whole study: Collaborator samples came from the United States, Italy and Spain and covered acute and convalescent phases of COVID-19. The prospective study material was composed of cDNA or gDNA derived from T cells, B-cell-depleted T cells, or PBMCs. Deeply sampled blood TCRbeta repertoires from subjects exposed to, actively infected with, or recovered from COVID-19 were included in the dataset. The repertoires were released in a freely available public database meant as a resource for research on the immune response to SARS-CoV-2. The samples were drawn from two sources: the first 160 participants of the ongoing ImmuneRACE study, and 1,000 to 1,500 subjects contributed by 6 global collaborators. A de-identified subject ID, COVID-19 status, age in years and sex were almost always included in the sample metadata. HLA class I and class II types, where available, came from metadata supplied by the sample provider rather than from assay-based typing.

Enrolling through a virtual design, the prospective study's participants ranged in age from roughly 18 to 95 years and lived across some 23 United States geographic areas. Cohort assignment in the prospective study relied on participant-reported clinical history from a screening survey and a study questionnaire. For ImmuneRACE Cohort 3, a participant was defined as recovered based on two consecutive negative NP/OP PCR tests, clearance by a healthcare professional, or resolution of symptoms. Each participant in the prospective study had whole blood, serum and a nasopharyngeal or oropharyngeal swab collected by mobile phlebotomists. Over a roughly two-month period, participants in the prospective study had the option of providing additional blood draws and questionnaires. Prospective study blood samples were shipped either frozen or at room temperature before DNA extraction. The research as a whole found: The amount of clinical and demographic metadata varied by source and participant and was provided uncurated.

Trimming takes 3 bases from V and 1 base from J, and the germline ends sit 9 bases apart. From its cysteine to its phenylalanine, the CDR3 spans 14 amino acids. Only the CDR3 DNA is retained, 42 bases long and in frame from the first base. CDR1 and CDR2 (SEHNR, FQNEAQ) derive from the germline V gene (reference sequence). TCRbeta CDR3 regions were amplified from genomic DNA by means of the immunoSEQ Assay, a bias-controlled multiplex PCR. The paper's processing steps were these. Nucleated cell counts per sample were estimated from amplification of reference gene primers within the assay. To quantify the absolute abundance of each unique TCRbeta CDR3 rearrangement, sequence reads were collapsed and filtered. For each sample, productive Simpson clonality was calculated as the square root of Simpson's diversity index over productive rearrangements. TCRdb took this table from immuneACCESS and kept in-frame rearrangements with V and J called. Such tables lack part of the clones; where checked against another copy, unresolved V genes explain under half of the gap, and the rest is unexplained. Clone size and V and J calls were adopted from that table, with D and trimming inferred from the DNA. The sample includes hundreds of thousands of clones, with roughly 90% observed a single time. The top ten clones comprise roughly a tenth of the sample.

Sequenced sample: PBMCs or T cells enriched from blood (not recorded which). The clonotype was recovered from a woman in her 30s who had recovered from COVID-19. The chain joins TRBV7-9 to TRBJ1-1; a tentative D call is TRBD1 (6 bases match). The CDR3 in this case is CASSLGHPNTEAFF. The DNA sequence is given as TGTGCCAGCAGCTTGGGACACCCGAACACTGAAGCTTTCTTT.